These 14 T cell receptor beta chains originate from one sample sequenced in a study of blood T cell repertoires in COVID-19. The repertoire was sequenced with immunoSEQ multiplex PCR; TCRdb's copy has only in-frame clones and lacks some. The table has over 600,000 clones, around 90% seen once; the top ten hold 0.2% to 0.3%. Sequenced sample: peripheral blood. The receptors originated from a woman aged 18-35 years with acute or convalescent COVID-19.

The CDR3 coding sequence is TGTGCCACCAGCAGCGGGACAGCTCCGGAGACCCAGTACTTC. Translating gives CATSSGTAPETQYF. The chain employs TRBV15 and TRBJ2-5; TRBD1 agrees at 7 bases. The CDR3 spans 14 residues. The V gene's germline CDR1 is LNHNV and CDR2 YYDKDF (reference sequence). J gave up 5 bases and V 3 bases, and 6 bases lay outside the gene matches.

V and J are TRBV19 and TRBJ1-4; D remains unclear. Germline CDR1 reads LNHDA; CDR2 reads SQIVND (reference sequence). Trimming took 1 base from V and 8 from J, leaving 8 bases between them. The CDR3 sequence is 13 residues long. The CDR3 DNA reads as TGTGCCAGTAGTATAGGGGAGGGAGAAAAACTGTTTTTT. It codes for CASSIGEGEKLFF.

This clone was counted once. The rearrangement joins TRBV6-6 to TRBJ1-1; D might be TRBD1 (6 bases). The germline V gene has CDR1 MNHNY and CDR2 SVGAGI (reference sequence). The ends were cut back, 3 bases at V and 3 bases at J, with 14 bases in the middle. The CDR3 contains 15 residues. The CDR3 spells CASSYRTVTDTEAFF. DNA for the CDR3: TGTGCCAGCAGTTATCGGACAGTCACTGACACTGAAGCTTTCTTT.

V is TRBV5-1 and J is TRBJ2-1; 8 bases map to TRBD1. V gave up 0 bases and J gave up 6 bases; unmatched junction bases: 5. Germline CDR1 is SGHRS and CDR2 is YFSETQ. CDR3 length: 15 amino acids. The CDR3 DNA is TGCGCCAGCAGCTTGGGCGACAGGGGACCCAATGAGCAGTTCTTC. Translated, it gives CASSLGDRGPNEQFF.

The CDR3: CAISDDSGASYEQYF. The CDR3 DNA reads as TGTGCCATCAGTGACGATAGCGGGGCAAGCTACGAGCAGTACTTC. The gene calls are TRBV10-3 and TRBJ2-7, with 8 bases aligning to TRBD2. Germline V lookup: CDR1 ENHRY, CDR2 SYGVKD. The CDR3 extends over 15 amino acids. V gave up 3 bases and J gave up 3 bases; unmatched junction bases: 7.

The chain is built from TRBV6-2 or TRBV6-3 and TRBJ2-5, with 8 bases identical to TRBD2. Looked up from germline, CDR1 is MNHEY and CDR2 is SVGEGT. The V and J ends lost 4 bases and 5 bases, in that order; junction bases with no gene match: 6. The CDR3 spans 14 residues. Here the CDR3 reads CASSWGLEVETQYF. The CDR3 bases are TGTGCCAGCAGTTGGGGACTAGAGGTGGAGACCCAGTACTTC.

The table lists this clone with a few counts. CDR3 amino acids: CASSEAGGQETQYF. The CDR3 region has the DNA TGTGCCAGCAGTGAGGCCGGGGGACAAGAGACCCAGTACTTC. This chain connects TRBV6-4 to TRBJ2-5; D may be TRBD2 (6 bases). V lost 3 bases and J 2 bases, leaving 10 bases between the germline ends. Germline assignment: CDR1 MRHNA and CDR2 SNTAGT. The CDR3 contains 14 residues.

In nucleotides, the CDR3 is TGTGCCAGCAGCCCAAGGACTAGCGGGGGGGCCTTCACAGATACGCAGTATTTT. This sequence encodes CASSPRTSGGAFTDTQYF. V gene TRBV3-1 (or the pseudogene TRBV3-2) combines with J gene TRBJ2-3; 15 bases are a match to TRBD2. The CDR3 runs 18 residues. J was trimmed by 2 bases and V by 4 bases; bases with no gene match: 7. From germline, CDR1 is LGHDT and CDR2 YNNKEL (reference sequence).

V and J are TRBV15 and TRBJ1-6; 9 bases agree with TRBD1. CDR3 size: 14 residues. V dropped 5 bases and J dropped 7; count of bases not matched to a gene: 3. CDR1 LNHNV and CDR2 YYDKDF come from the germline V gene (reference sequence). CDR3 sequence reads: CATSSGQGNSPLHF. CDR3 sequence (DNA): TGTGCCACCAGCTCGGGACAGGGCAATTCACCCCTCCACTTT.

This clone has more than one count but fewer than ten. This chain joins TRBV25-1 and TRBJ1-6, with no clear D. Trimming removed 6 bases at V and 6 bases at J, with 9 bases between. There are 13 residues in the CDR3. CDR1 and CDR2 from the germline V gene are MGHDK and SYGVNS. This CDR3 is CASSPGGNSPLHF. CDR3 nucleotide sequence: TGTGCCAGCAGCCCGGGTGGTAATTCACCCCTCCACTTT.

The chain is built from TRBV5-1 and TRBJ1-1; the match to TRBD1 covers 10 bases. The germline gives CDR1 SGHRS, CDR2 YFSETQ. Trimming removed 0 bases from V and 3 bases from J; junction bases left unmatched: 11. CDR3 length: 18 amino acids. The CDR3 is CASSLVGTGESSDTEAFF. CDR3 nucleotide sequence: TGCGCCAGCAGCTTGGTAGGGACAGGGGAGTCTTCCGACACTGAAGCTTTCTTT.

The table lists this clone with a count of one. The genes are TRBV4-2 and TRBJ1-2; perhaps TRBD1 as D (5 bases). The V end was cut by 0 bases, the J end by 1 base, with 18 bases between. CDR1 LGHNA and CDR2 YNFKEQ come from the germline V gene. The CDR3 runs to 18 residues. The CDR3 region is CASSQEGASPSYNYGYTF. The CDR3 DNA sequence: TGTGCCAGCAGCCAAGAAGGGGCCAGCCCCTCTTATAACTATGGCTACACCTTC.

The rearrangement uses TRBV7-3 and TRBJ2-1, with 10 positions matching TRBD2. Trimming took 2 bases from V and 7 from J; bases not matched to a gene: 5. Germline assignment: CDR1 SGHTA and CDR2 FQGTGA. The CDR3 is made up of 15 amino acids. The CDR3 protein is CASSLGSSGGNEQFF. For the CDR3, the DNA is TGTGCCAGCAGCTTAGGAAGTAGCGGGGGGAATGAGCAGTTCTTC.

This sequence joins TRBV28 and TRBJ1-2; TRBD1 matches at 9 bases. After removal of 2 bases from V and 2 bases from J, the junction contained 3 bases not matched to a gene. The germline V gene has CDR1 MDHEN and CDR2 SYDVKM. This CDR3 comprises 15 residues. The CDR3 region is CASSLIGTGNYGYTF. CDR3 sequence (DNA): TGTGCCAGCAGTTTAATAGGGACAGGGAACTATGGCTACACCTTC.